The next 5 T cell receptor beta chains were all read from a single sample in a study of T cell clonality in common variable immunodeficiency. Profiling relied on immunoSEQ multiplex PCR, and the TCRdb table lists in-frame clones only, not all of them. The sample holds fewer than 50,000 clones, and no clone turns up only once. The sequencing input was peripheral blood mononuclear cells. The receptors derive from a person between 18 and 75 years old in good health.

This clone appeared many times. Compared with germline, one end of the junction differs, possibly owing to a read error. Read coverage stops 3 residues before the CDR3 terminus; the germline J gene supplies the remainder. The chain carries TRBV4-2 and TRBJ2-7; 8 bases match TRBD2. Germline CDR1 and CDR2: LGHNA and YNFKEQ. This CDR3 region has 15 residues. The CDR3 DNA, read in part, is TGCGCCAGCAGCCAAAATGGAGCGGGAGTGTTCGAG. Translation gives CASSQNGAGVFE. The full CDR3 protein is CASSQNGAGVFEQYF.

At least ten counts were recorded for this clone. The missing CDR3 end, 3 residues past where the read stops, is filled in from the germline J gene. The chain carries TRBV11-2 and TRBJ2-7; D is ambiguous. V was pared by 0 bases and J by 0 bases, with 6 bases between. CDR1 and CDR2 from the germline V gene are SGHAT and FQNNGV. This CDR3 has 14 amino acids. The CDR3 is CASSLDPTSYEQYF. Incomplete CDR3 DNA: TGTGCCAGCAGCTTAGATCCTACCTCCTACGAG.

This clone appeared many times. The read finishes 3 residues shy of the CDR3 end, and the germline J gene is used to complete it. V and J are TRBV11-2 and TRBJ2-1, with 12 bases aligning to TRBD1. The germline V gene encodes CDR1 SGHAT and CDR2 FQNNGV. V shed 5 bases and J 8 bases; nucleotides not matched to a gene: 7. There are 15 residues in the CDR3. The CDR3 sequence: CASSRPGQGADEQFF. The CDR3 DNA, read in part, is TGTGCCAGCAGCCGGCCGGGACAGGGGGCCGATGAG.

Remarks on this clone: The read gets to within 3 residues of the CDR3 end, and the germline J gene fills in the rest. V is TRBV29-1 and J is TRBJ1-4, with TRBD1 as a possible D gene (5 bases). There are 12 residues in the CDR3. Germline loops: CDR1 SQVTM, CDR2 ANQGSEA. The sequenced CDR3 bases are TGCAGCGTTGACTCTGGGGCCAACGTA. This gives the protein CSVDSGANV. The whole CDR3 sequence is CSVDSGANVLFF.

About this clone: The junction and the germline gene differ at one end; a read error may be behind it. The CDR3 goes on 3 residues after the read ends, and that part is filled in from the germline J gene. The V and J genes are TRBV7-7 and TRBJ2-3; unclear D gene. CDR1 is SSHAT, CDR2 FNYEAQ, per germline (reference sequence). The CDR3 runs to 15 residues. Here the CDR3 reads CASSPGFMGTDTQYF. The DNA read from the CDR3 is TGTGCTAGCAGCCCCGGGTTTATGGGCACAGATACG. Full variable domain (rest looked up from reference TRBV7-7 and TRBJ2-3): GAGVSQSPRYKVTKRGQDVTLRCDPISSHATLYWYQQALGQGPEFLTYFNYEAQPDKSGLPSDRFSAERPEGSISTLTIQRTEQRDSAMYRCASSPGFMGTDTQYFGPGTRLTVL.